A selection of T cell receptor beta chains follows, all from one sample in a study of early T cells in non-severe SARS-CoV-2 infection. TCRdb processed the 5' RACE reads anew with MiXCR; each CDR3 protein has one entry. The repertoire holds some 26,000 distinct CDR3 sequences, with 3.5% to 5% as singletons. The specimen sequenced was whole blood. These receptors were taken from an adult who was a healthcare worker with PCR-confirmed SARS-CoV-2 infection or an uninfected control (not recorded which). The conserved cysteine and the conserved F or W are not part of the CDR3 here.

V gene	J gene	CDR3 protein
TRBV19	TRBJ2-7	ASSSRYSYEQY
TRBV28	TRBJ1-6	ASSLTQGHNSPLH
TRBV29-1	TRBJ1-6	SVEECFSTGHNSPLH
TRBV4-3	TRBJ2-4	ASSQDLTRTLAKNIQY
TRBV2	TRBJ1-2	ASSPRTDYGYT
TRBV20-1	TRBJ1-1	SAKYGQWNTEAF
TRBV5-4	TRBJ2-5	ASSLGGSQETQY
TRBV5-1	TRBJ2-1	ASSLSGLAINEQF
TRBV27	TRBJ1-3	ASSPAGVKSGNTIY
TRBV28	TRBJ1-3	ASSFGKYSGNTIY
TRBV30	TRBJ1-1	AWSVKAVMNTEAF
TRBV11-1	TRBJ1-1	ASSFRPMNTEAF
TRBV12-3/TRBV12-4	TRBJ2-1	ASREGVYNEQF
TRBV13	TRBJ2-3	ASSSRDFRPRDTQY
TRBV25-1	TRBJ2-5	ASSESQSTGTQY
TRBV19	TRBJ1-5	ASSIPDGYNQPQH
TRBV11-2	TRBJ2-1	ASSLVSGFSYNEQF
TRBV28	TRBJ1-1	ASSLAGYGTEAF
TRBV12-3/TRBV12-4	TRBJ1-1	ASSPQGRGTEAF
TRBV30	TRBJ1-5	AFQDHSNQPQH
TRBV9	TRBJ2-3	ASSAMTGIMTDTQY
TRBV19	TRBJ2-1	ASSIGFLSEQF
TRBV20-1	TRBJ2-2	SARDSGTPGSCF
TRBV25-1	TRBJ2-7	ASSDGWGKPTYEQY
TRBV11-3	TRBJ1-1	ASSLASTNTEAF
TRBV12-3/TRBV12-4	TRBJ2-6	ASRPQLSGANVLT
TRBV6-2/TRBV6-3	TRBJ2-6	ASSLSGANVLT
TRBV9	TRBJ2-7	ASSGGAPYEQY
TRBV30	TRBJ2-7	AWGTSGVEQY
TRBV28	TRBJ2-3	ASSSPGLGTDTQY
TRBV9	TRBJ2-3	ASSKGVTDTQY
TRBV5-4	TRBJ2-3	ASSDGRERVTDTQY
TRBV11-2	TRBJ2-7	ASSLDRDSYEQY
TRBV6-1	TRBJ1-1	ASSANRGTEAF
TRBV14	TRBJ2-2	ASSSTGKAGELF
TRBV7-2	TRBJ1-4	ASSLARGTNEKLF
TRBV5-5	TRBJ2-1	ASSLQNEQF
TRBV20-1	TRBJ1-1	SARDLDRGSEAF
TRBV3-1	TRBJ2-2	ASSQETLGLAGARNTGELF
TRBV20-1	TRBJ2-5	SARTPLAGLTLRETQY
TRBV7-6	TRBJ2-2	ASSLEADPGELF
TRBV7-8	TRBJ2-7	ASSLVVGGNYEQY
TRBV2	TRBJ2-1	ASSTTSLEQF
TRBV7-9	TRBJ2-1	ASSSLEQSSYNEQF
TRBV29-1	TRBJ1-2	SVEDPRADGYT
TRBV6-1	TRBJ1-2	ASSGAGTGYGYT
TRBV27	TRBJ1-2	ASSFMGSGGYT
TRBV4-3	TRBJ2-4	ASSQEARLAKNIQY
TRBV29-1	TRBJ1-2	SVETDSQGYT
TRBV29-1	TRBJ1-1	SVERTAMNTEAF
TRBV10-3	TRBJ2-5	AISDRGAGETQY